This T cell receptor delta chain derives from a study of DNA immune sequencing with unique molecular identifiers. Turning to the study itself: Enriched γδ T-cell DNA input was 100 ng; non-enriched PBMC DNA input was roughly 1 ug.

By share, this clone counts as medium-sized. Primers for all 8 TRDV and 4 TRDJ genes amplified genomic DNA in 32-plex. In roughly 3 barcoding PCR cycles, molecules received a 12-nucleotide UMI, then adapter PCR followed. TCRdb reanalyzed the multiplex PCR reads using CATT. Among about 2,000 delta-chain clones, about 18% were seen once, and the ten largest hold around 29%. Per the germline V gene, CDR1 is GEAIGNYY and CDR2 is EKD. This CDR3 has 14 amino acids. J lost 3 bases, V lost 1 base, and 4 bases had no gene match. The chain recombines TRDV2 with TRDJ1; 7 positions agree with TRDD3. The sequence came from a human donor in good health. Source material: gamma-delta T cells from PBMCs. The CDR3 bases are TGTGCCTGTGACACACTGGGGACCCCCGATAAACTCATCTTT. This codes for CACDTLGTPDKLIF.